The 6 T cell receptor beta chains presented below share a single source sample, sequenced in a study of T cell responses to AZD1222 COVID-19 vaccine. Clones were sequenced by immunoSEQ multiplex PCR, and TCRdb holds only the in-frame ones, with some missing. The sample yields approximately 200,000 clones, 90% to 95% seen once. Here the sequenced sample was peripheral blood, taken 28 days after the second AZD1222 dose. These TCRs come from an adult who received the AZD1222 COVID-19 vaccine.

The rearrangement joins TRBV3-1 (or the pseudogene TRBV3-2) to TRBJ1-2; 8 positions agree with TRBD1. The trim removed 1 base at V and 8 bases at J, leaving 6 bases unmatched. CDR1 LGHDT and CDR2 YNNKEL come from the germline V gene (reference sequence). The CDR3 is 14 amino acids. DNA for the CDR3: TGTGCCAGCAGCCAAGTAACCAGGGGGCTCGGCTACACCTTC. The encoded protein is CASSQVTRGLGYTF.

This clone appeared a single time. V is TRBV28 and J is TRBJ1-4; tentative D call: TRBD1 (5 bases). The V gene's germline CDR1 is MDHEN and CDR2 SYDVKM. CDR3 size: 16 residues. V shed 2 bases and J shed 3 bases, with 13 bases lying between them. CDR3 nucleotides: TGTGCCAGCAGTTTAGGGGGTACGAACTCTAATGAAAAACTGTTTTTT. Protein: CASSLGGTNSNEKLFF. The entire variable domain, with the rest obtained from reference TRBV28 and TRBJ1-4, is as follows: DVKVTQSSRYLVKRTGEKVFLECVQDMDHENMFWYRQDPGLGLRLIYFSYDVKMKEKGDIPEGYSVSREKKERFSLILESASTNQTSMYLCASSLGGTNSNEKLFFGSGTQLSVL.

The chain uses TRBV30 and TRBJ1-5, with D unresolved. V shed 5 bases and J shed 4 bases, with 9 bases lying between them. The length of the CDR3 is 12 residues. The germline gives CDR1 GTSNPN, CDR2 SVGIG (reference sequence). CDR3 protein: CAWGLENQPQHF. The CDR3 coding sequence is TGTGCCTGGGGTCTCGAGAATCAGCCCCAGCATTTT.

V is TRBV15 and J is TRBJ2-3; the match to TRBD1 covers 8 bases. The CDR3 is 16 amino acids. CDR1 is LNHNV and CDR2 is YYDKDF in the germline V gene (reference sequence). V gave up 3 bases and J gave up 2 bases; unmatched junction bases: 7. CDR3 loop: CATSRGRTGNTDTQYF. In DNA form, the CDR3 reads TGTGCCACCAGCAGGGGAAGGACAGGGAACACAGATACGCAGTATTTT.

V is TRBV7-3 and J is TRBJ2-7, with D possibly called TRBD1 or TRBD2 (6 bases each). The CDR3 totals 16 residues. The germline gives CDR1 SGHTA, CDR2 FQGTGA. V was pared by 5 bases and J by 0 bases, with 17 bases between. Here the CDR3 DNA reads TGTGCCAGCAGCCTTTGGGGGGCTAGCCCCTCCTACGAGCAGTACTTC. It codes for CASSLWGASPSYEQYF.

This chain connects TRBV5-1 to TRBJ1-5, with TRBD1 as a possible D gene (5 bases). Trimming removed 1 base from V and 6 bases from J, with 14 bases in between. The CDR3 totals 15 residues. Per germline, CDR1 SGHRS and CDR2 YFSETQ. The CDR3 is CASSLWGDDSQPQHF. In DNA form, the CDR3 reads TGCGCCAGCAGCTTGTGGGGCGACGATTCTCAGCCCCAGCATTTT.